These T cell receptor beta chains were read from a single sample in a study of CD8+ T cells in alopecia areata. Libraries were prepared by immunoSEQ multiplex PCR; TCRdb keeps only in-frame clonotypes and omits some of them. Counted here are 110,000 or so clones, approximately 58% occurring once; the ten biggest clones make up roughly 2.8%. The sequenced material came from CD4+ T cells sorted from blood. These receptors were taken from a human donor in good health. Both conserved end residues are part of each CDR3. D genes are given only for firm matches. Clone size is shown for a subset of rows, as once, few, many or a class of expanded clone.

CDR3nt	CDR3aa	v_gene	j_gene	abundance	d_gene
TGTGCCAGCAGCTCTGGACCTAATGAAAAACTGTTTTTT	CASSSGPNEKLFF	TRBV7-3	TRBJ1-4	few	-
TGCAGCGTTGGGAGTTGGGGCGAGCAGTACTTC	CSVGSWGEQYF	TRBV29-1	TRBJ2-7	-	-
TGTGCCTGGAGTGTTGAGGGGCCTCAGCAGTACTTC	CAWSVEGPQQYF	TRBV30	TRBJ2-7	few	-
TGTGCCAGCAGCCTCCGGGCAGGGGACCCGGGGGCTTTCTTT	CASSLRAGDPGAFF	TRBV7-9	TRBJ1-1	-	-
TGCAGCGCTTCGACAGGGACTCAGCCCCAGCATTTT	CSASTGTQPQHF	TRBV29-1	TRBJ1-5	few	TRBD1
TGTGCCATCAGCCGACAGAATATGAACACTGAAGCTTTCTTT	CAISRQNMNTEAFF	TRBV10-3	TRBJ1-1	-	-
TGTGCCAGCAGCGTAGAGGGGACCGGGGCCAACGTCCTGACTTTC	CASSVEGTGANVLTF	TRBV9	TRBJ2-6	once	-
TGCGCCAGCAGCCAAGACCCCGACAGAAGCAATCAGCCCCAGCATTTT	CASSQDPDRSNQPQHF	TRBV4-1	TRBJ1-5	few	-
TGCGCCAGCAGCCCTAGGGAGGGATCGGACTATGGCTACACCTTC	CASSPREGSDYGYTF	TRBV4-1	TRBJ1-2	-	-
TGTGCCAGCAGCGTAGACGGACATAATTCACCCCTCCACTTT	CASSVDGHNSPLHF	TRBV9	TRBJ1-6	once	-
TGTGCCATCAGTGAGTCGATAGGGGTTGGCTCGGAAGAAAAACTGTTTTTT	CAISESIGVGSEEKLFF	TRBV10-3	TRBJ1-4	-	-
TGCAGCGTTGGACGGCCACAAGAGACCCAGTACTTC	CSVGRPQETQYF	TRBV29-1	TRBJ2-5	-	-
TGTGCCAGCAGACCCTCTCGAGCCGTCACAGATACGCAGTATTTT	CASRPSRAVTDTQYF	TRBV2	TRBJ2-3	few	-
TGTGCCAGCAGCCCTACTCCCTCACTAGCGGGGGGTTCCGGGGAGCTGTTTTTT	CASSPTPSLAGGSGELFF	TRBV9	TRBJ2-2	-	TRBD2
TGTGCCTCCGGCGACTATGGCTACACCTTC	CASGDYGYTF	TRBV30	TRBJ1-2	-	-
TGTGCCAGCAGCTTAGGGGCCGGGACATTGGGGACCCAGTACTTC	CASSLGAGTLGTQYF	TRBV11-2	TRBJ2-5	few	-
TGCAGCGTTGAGCCCCGCTCTGGAAACACCATATATTTT	CSVEPRSGNTIYF	TRBV29-1	TRBJ1-3	few	-
TGTGCCAGCTTACGGGACAGGAGCACCGGGGAGCTGTTTTTT	CASLRDRSTGELFF	TRBV2	TRBJ2-2	-	TRBD1
TGCAGCGGGGGGATCGGTGAGCAGTTCTTC	CSGGIGEQFF	TRBV29-1	TRBJ2-1	-	-
TGTGCCAGCAGCTTGGCACGACAGGGAACCGGGGAGCTGTTTTTT	CASSLARQGTGELFF	TRBV11-2	TRBJ2-2	few	TRBD1
TGCACCAGCAGCCAAGATCCGCAGAGCGATCAGCCCCAGCATTTT	CTSSQDPQSDQPQHF	TRBV1	TRBJ1-5	-	-
TGTGCCAGCAGCTTAGCCCTGGACAGAATTGAAGCTTTCTTT	CASSLALDRIEAFF	TRBV7-9	TRBJ1-1	-	-
TGTGCCAGCAGTGACAGCGGGGGCTTATTTGAGCAGTTCTTC	CASSDSGGLFEQFF	TRBV2	TRBJ2-1	-	TRBD2
TGTGCCTGGTCTGCCTCTGGGGCCAACGTCCTGACTTTC	CAWSASGANVLTF	TRBV30	TRBJ2-6	-	-
TGCGCCAGCAGTTGGACGGGACAGGGGTCCTACGAGCAGTACTTC	CASSWTGQGSYEQYF	TRBV10-2	TRBJ2-7	few	TRBD1
TGTGCCAGCAGCCAAGCTGGAAACACCATATATTTT	CASSQAGNTIYF	TRBV14	TRBJ1-3	-	-
TGCAGCGTTAATAGCGGGGGGAGGACAGATACGCAGTATTTT	CSVNSGGRTDTQYF	TRBV29-1	TRBJ2-3	-	TRBD2
TGCGCCAGCAGCGCCGCACCGGGACTAGCGACCTACGAGCAGTACTTC	CASSAAPGLATYEQYF	TRBV4-1	TRBJ2-7	-	TRBD2
TGCAGCGCGGGACAGGGATTGACAGATACGCAGTATTTT	CSAGQGLTDTQYF	TRBV29-1	TRBJ2-3	-	TRBD1
TGCAGCGGGACTTTGGGGGACCAAGGGGAGCAGTACTTC	CSGTLGDQGEQYF	TRBV29-1	TRBJ2-7	-	-
TGTGCCTGGAGTCCGGGACAGGAGGTCTACTATGGCTACACCTTC	CAWSPGQEVYYGYTF	TRBV30	TRBJ1-2	-	TRBD1
TGTGCCATCTCCTACAGGCACGGTTCACCCCTCCACTTT	CAISYRHGSPLHF	TRBV7-9	TRBJ1-6	-	-
TGCGCCAGCAGCTTGGATCCTATCAGGGGCTTAAACACTGAAGCTTTCTTT	CASSLDPIRGLNTEAFF	TRBV5-1	TRBJ1-1	-	-
TGCACCTATACGACCCAAGAGACCCAGTACTTC	CTYTTQETQYF	TRBV29-1	TRBJ2-5	-	-
TGTGCCAGCAGTACTCCTGGACAGCCCCAGCATTTT	CASSTPGQPQHF	TRBV27	TRBJ1-5	-	-
TGTGCCAGCAGTGCCGGGACAGCCGCGAGGGAGCAGTACTTC	CASSAGTAAREQYF	TRBV6-1	TRBJ2-7	-	TRBD1
TGCGCCAGCAGCTTGGGGACATCGGAAGAGCAGTACTTC	CASSLGTSEEQYF	TRBV5-1	TRBJ2-7	-	-
TGCGCCAGCAGCCAAGAGCGGGTCAGCTCCTACAATGAGCAGTTCTTC	CASSQERVSSYNEQFF	TRBV4-1	TRBJ2-1	-	-
TGTGCCAGCAGCCCGTCCCAGGGCCCGAACACTGAAGCTTTCTTT	CASSPSQGPNTEAFF	TRBV7-9	TRBJ1-1	-	-
TGCGCCAGCAGCCAAGACAGGGGAGACAATGAGCAGTTCTTC	CASSQDRGDNEQFF	TRBV4-1	TRBJ2-1	-	-
TGCGCCAGCAGCCAAGTATGGATCGGCGGAAACACTGAAGCTTTCTTT	CASSQVWIGGNTEAFF	TRBV4-1	TRBJ1-1	-	-
TGTGCCAGCAGCGGACTCGGGACCCAAGGGGAGACCCAGTACTTC	CASSGLGTQGETQYF	TRBV2	TRBJ2-5	once	-
TGCGCCAGCAGCTTGGAAGGGGCCGGGGAGCTGTTTTTT	CASSLEGAGELFF	TRBV5-1	TRBJ2-2	-	-
TGTGCCACACAAAAACCCCGGGACATTACCTACGAGCAGTACTTC	CATQKPRDITYEQYF	TRBV7-2	TRBJ2-7	few	-
TGCAGCGTTGATGGGACGGCCCTTTATGGCTACACCTTC	CSVDGTALYGYTF	TRBV29-1	TRBJ1-2	-	-
TGTGCCAGCAGCTTGGTGTTTGAAGAGGGCGGATTGGGAGGCTACACCTTC	CASSLVFEEGGLGGYTF	TRBV5-6	TRBJ1-2	-	-
TGTGCCAGCTCAGACGGGTTGGCCTACGAGCAGTACTTC	CASSDGLAYEQYF	TRBV7-9	TRBJ2-7	-	-
TGCGCCAGCTACGAAAATGGAGGCGATGAGCAGTTCTTC	CASYENGGDEQFF	TRBV5-1	TRBJ2-1	-	-